This T cell receptor beta chain was obtained from a study of T cell repertoires in cytomegalovirus infection. Study overall: Recently identified HLA-C-restricted and well-studied HLA-B-restricted CMV epitopes were used.

In its sample, this clonotype was seen a few times. The antigen is not known. Each CDR3 protein gets one entry after TCRdb re-called the reads with MiXCR. This repertoire shows a few hundred thousand distinct CDR3 sequences, about 35% found once; its top ten account for about 14%. V gave up 3 bases and J gave up 6 bases, with 19 bases separating them. The CDR3 runs to 16 residues. Looked up from germline, CDR1 is SEHNR and CDR2 is FQNEAQ (reference sequence). Sequencing used cultured PBMCs, obtained from culture after CMV antigen stimulation. The receptor was isolated from a human donor in good health (CMV status not recorded). Some clones in this sample may be carry-over from other donors' samples. The chain carries TRBV7-9 and TRBJ2-3, with D perhaps TRBD1 or TRBD2 (5 bases each). The CDR3 DNA is TGTGCCAGCAGCTTTATCCCCCTAGGGACGTTGGATACGCAGTATTTT. It yields the protein CASSFIPLGTLDTQYF.